This T cell receptor beta chain is from a study of blood T cells in healthy people across ages. A sample-barcoded 5' primer and a J-beta primer mix were used in a second PCR of about 7 to 12 cycles. Each of the samples gave a minimum of 2.5 million paired-end reads that contained CDR3. TCRdb fed the 5' RACE reads into MiXCR, producing one record per CDR3 protein. Counted here are over 450,000 distinct CDR3 sequences, nearly 25% occurring once; the ten biggest clones make up roughly 10%. Unmatched junction bases numbered 7, after V lost 6 bases and J lost 7 bases. The CDR3 runs 14 residues. CDR1 MNHEY and CDR2 SVGAGI come from the germline V gene. This clonotype was picked up a small number of times. These same records also appear under a second study, on T cells of mothers and their children.

The chain employs TRBV6-5 and TRBJ2-4; 9 nucleotides align to TRBD2. The source is a boy aged 5-17 years in good health. The sequencing input was blood. CDR3 loop: CASSPLAGTNIQYF. CDR3 in DNA: TGTGCCAGCAGCCCCCTAGCGGGGACTAACATTCAGTACTTC.